This T cell receptor (beta chain) was sequenced in a study of vaccination effects on CD4 cells after COVID-19 (dated by TCRdb to 2021 to 2024). With regard to the full study: Participants received two doses of either the BNT162b2 or the mRNA-1273 mRNA SARS-CoV-2 vaccine. The study compared SARS-CoV-2 spike-specific CD4+ TCR repertoires before and after mRNA vaccination in COVID-19 convalescent patients and infection-naive vaccine recipients. A total of some eleven COVID-19 convalescent patients and a handful of SARS-CoV-2-naive healthy vaccine recipients were included in the full study. Cultures from other donors in the study were sequenced using the Oncomine TCR Beta short-read assay on an Illumina iSeq 100.

What the authors observed across the whole study: Only a small number of convalescent patients were included, and no early post-infection timepoints were available, which limited the study. Marked clonal contraction was observed in both infection-induced and vaccine-induced clones at late post-vaccination timepoints, consistent with waning T cell responses. Among healthy vaccine recipients, nearly all vaccine-induced clones were SARS-CoV-2 mono-reactive, and only 1 of 255 was cross-reactive with common cold coronaviruses.

CDR1 GTSNPN and CDR2 SVGIG were looked up in the germline V gene (reference sequence). Relative to germline, V is 8 bases shorter and J is 5 bases shorter, with 18 bases between their ends. From the cysteine up to the phenylalanine, the CDR3 has a length of 13 residues. CDR3 DNA only is kept here, 39 bases in frame from base 1. In the ViraFEST assay, PBMC were stimulated with viral peptide pools, and antigen-specific CD4+ T cell clonotypes were then identified by expansion using TCR sequencing. After around 11 days of culture, CD4+ T cells were isolated with the EasySep CD4+ T cell isolation kit. None of the healthy vaccine recipients had a prior SARS-CoV-2 infection, which was confirmed by nucleocapsid antibody tests that came back negative both before and after vaccination. Each well held fewer than 2.5 million PBMC cultured in IMDM containing around 5% human AB serum, roughly 9.9 IU/ml IL-2 and gentamicin, along with around 9.4 ug/ml peptides. On days 3 and 7, half of the culture medium was replaced with fresh IL-2-containing medium. Unless otherwise noted, each peptide stimulation condition was cultured in triplicate wells. Using Ficoll-Paque Plus gradient centrifugation, PBMC were separated from whole blood and then either used fresh or cryopreserved at -140C. The spike proteins of SARS-CoV-2 and of the common cold coronaviruses HCoV-NL63, HCoV-OC43 and HCoV-229E were spanned by overlapping peptide pools. Genomic DNA was extracted from cultured CD4+ T cells with the QIAamp micro DNA kit.

On this clone: It lacks a known antigen. No qualities accompany the bases; no much larger clone lies one base away.

Libraries were prepared through the immunoSEQ multiplex PCR assay. DNA from the cultured and isolated CD4+ T cells underwent TCR beta CDR3 sequencing. The original methods were these. Non-productive TCR sequences were discarded, and reads were trimmed to the CDR3 region, with only CDR3s of 7 or more amino acids retained. Antigen-specific clonotypes were identified with the MANAFEST web app by comparing expansion in peptide wells against reference cultures. Positive clones required FDR<0.05 expansion versus reference and all other wells, odds ratio above 5, and frequency above 0.1% in two replicate wells. A clonotype was defined as cross-reactive if the clonotype was significantly expanded both in SARS-CoV-2 spike wells and in at least one common cold coronavirus spike condition. Using the stringdist R package, CDR3 similarity was measured by Levenshtein distance, and unrooted trees were constructed with ape in R 3.6.1. TCRdb obtained this table from immuneACCESS and retained in-frame rearrangements with V and J assigned. These tables miss some clones; where compared with another copy, unresolved V genes account for less than half of the shortfall, and the remainder is unexplained. V and J calls and clone size are those listed in that table; D and trimming were worked out from the DNA. Present in this sample are tens of thousands of clones, 80% to 90% of which were seen just once. The top ten hold 2% to 2.5% of the sample.

The V gene is TRBV30 and the J gene is TRBJ2-5; the D gene is perhaps TRBD1, from 6 matching bases. This clonotype originated in a human donor who received a COVID-19 vaccine. The sample in question was CD4+ T cells from PBMCs cultured with HCoV-229E spike peptides, obtained before COVID-19 vaccination. Per the publication, the cell subset or site label means: HCoV-229E spike overlapping peptide pool stimulation. The CDR3 reads as follows: CALSGGLRETQYF. The bases are TGTGCCCTTTCTGGGGGCCTGAGGGAGACCCAGTACTTC.